This TCR beta chain was captured in a study of T cells in pancreatic ductal adenocarcinoma (dated by TCRdb to 2016 to 2017). In terms of the full investigation: Seeking insight into the adaptive T-cell response that arises naturally, the researchers examined how many CD8+ T cells infiltrated tumors of resected pancreatic ductal adenocarcinoma, where they sat, and what features they had, alongside the same properties of suppressive cells. General conclusions and limits of the study: T-cell clonality showed no significant difference between tumor and blood, with a mean clonality of around 0.11 in tumors and 0.072 in blood. Because tumors are enriched in CD45RO+ effector T cells rather than naive T cells, which biases toward lower diversity, comparisons of clonality between tumor and blood may be biased. Blood samples had more total productive templates and 7 to 9-fold more unique clonotypes than tumor samples. Because inoperable disease is present at presentation in most pancreatic cancer patients, the resected cohort was biased toward the minority with early-stage disease.

The immunoSEQ hsTCRB kit was used to amplify TCR beta CDR3 regions from genomic DNA. High-throughput TRB CDR3 sequencing was performed on an Illumina HiSeq system. In the authors' own workflow: The immunoSEQ software was used to analyze sequencing reads, and nonproductive sequences containing premature stops or frame-shifts were removed. Clonality of the repertoire was calculated as one minus the Shannon entropy normalized by log2 of the number of unique productive sequences. Here the immuneACCESS table is served through TCRdb, limited to in-frame sequences with V and J called. Missing clones are a known gap in these copies; in checked studies unresolved V genes cover under half, and the rest lacks a known reason. V and J calls and clone size are as listed in that table; D and trimming were resolved from the DNA. For this sample the table gives around 94,000 clones, of which 90% to 95% were detected only once. Under 3.5% of the sample lies in the top ten.

Selected pancreatic ductal adenocarcinoma patients had undergone surgery without neoadjuvant therapy. Peripheral blood was collected in heparin tubes, and PBMCs were then isolated from the blood with a histopaque density gradient and cryopreserved in roughly 9.1% DMSO. The DNeasy Blood and Tissue Kit, with Proteinase K and RNase treatment, was used to extract genomic DNA from about seven PBMC specimens and roughly 9 flash-frozen tumor specimens. In regard to this clone: The clone's antigen remains unknown. No per-base quality is available; no much larger clone lies one base away.

This TCR was sampled from a human donor with pancreatic ductal adenocarcinoma. Sequences were obtained from PBMCs.

The CDR3 corresponds to CASRGPGTSGFTQYF. The nucleotide sequence reads TGTGCCAGCAGGGGCCCGGGGACTAGCGGGTTTACGCAGTATTTT. The sequence is built from TRBV6-4 and TRBJ2-3; TRBD2 aligns with 12 central bases. CDR1 and CDR2 were assigned from the germline V gene as MRHNA and SNTAGT. The CDR3, cysteine through phenylalanine, is 15 amino acids long. Of the read, only the CDR3 DNA is kept; its 45 bases are in frame from base 1. V loses 6 bases at its end and J loses 8 bases; junction bases beyond the gene matches: 9.